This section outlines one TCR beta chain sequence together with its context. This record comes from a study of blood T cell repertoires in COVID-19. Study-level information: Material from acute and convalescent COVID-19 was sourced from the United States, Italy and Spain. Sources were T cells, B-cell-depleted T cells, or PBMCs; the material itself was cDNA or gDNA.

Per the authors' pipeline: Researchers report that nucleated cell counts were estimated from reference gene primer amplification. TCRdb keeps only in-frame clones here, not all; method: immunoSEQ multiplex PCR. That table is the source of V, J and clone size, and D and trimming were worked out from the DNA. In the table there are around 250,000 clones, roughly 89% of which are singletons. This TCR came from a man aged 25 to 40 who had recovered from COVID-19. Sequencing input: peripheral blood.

CDR3 protein: CAWTEFGNTEAFF. The CDR3 DNA reads as TGTGCCTGGACCGAGTTTGGGAACACTGAAGCTTTCTTT. The rearrangement joins TRBV30 to TRBJ1-1, with D uncertain. CDR3 length equals 13 residues. Germline loops: CDR1 GTSNPN, CDR2 SVGIG (reference sequence). Trimming pared 4 bases from V and 1 base from J, leaving 10 bases between.